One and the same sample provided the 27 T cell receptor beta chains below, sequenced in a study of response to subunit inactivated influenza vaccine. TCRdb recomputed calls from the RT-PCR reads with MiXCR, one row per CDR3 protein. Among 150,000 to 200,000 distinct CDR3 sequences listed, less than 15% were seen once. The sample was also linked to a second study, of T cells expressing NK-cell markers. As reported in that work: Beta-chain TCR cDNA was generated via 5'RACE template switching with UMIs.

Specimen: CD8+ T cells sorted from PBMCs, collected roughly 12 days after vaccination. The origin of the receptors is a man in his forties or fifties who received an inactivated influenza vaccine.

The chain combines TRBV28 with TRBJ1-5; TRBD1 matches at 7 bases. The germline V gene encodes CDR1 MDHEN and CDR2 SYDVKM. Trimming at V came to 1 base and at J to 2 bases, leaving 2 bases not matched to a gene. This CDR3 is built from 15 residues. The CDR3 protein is CASSLSGQGNQPQHF. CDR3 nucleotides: TGTGCCAGCAGTTTATCTGGACAGGGCAATCAGCCCCAGCATTTT. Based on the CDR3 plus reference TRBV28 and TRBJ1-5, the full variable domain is DVKVTQSSRYLVKRTGEKVFLECVQDMDHENMFWYRQDPGLGLRLIYFSYDVKMKEKGDIPEGYSVSREKKERFSLILESASTNQTSMYLCASSLSGQGNQPQHFGDGTRLSIL.

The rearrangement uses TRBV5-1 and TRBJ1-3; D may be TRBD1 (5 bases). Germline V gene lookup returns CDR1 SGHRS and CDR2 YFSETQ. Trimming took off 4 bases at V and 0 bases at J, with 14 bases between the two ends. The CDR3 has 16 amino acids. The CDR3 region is CASSVRVLSSGNTIYF. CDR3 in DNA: TGCGCCAGCAGCGTCAGGGTCTTAAGCTCTGGAAACACCATATATTTT.

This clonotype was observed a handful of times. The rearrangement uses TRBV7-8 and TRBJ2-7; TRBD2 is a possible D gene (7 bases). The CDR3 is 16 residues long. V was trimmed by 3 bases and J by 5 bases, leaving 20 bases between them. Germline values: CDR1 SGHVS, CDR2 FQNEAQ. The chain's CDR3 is CASSLVTGEGEDEQYF. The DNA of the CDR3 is TGTGCCAGCAGCTTGGTAACCGGGGAGGGGGAGGACGAGCAGTACTTC.

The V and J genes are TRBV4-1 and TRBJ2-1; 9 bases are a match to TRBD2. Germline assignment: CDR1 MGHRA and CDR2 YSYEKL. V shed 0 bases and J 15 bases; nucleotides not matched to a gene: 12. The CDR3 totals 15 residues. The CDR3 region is CASSQDKVAGVLLFF. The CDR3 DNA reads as TGCGCCAGCAGCCAAGATAAGGTAGCGGGGGTCTTGTTGTTCTTC.

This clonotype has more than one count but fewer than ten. CDR3 coding DNA: TGTGCCAGCAGTTTCCGGACAGGGATTTTTGTTGTGCAGTACTTC. Translation: CASSFRTGIFVVQYF. The chain has TRBV28 and TRBJ2-7; 8 nucleotides line up with TRBD1. V shed 3 bases, J shed 9 bases, and the junction held 13 bases outside the gene matches. CDR1 MDHEN and CDR2 SYDVKM come from the germline V gene. This CDR3 has 15 residues. Full variable domain (rest looked up from reference TRBV28 and TRBJ2-7): DVKVTQSSRYLVKRTGEKVFLECVQDMDHENMFWYRQDPGLGLRLIYFSYDVKMKEKGDIPEGYSVSREKKERFSLILESASTNQTSMYLCASSFRTGIFVVQYFGPGTRLTVT.

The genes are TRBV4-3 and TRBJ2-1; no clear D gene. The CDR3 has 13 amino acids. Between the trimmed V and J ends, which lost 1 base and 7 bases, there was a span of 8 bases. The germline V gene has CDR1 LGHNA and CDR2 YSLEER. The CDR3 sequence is CASSQGLRNEQFF. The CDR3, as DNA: TGCGCCAGCAGCCAAGGACTCAGGAATGAGCAGTTCTTC.

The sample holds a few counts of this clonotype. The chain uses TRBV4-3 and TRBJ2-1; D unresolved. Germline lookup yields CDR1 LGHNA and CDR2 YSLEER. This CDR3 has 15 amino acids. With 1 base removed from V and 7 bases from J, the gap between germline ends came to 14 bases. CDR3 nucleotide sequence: TGCGCCAGCAGCCAAGGCGTCTTATCTAGAAATGAGCAGTTCTTC. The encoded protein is CASSQGVLSRNEQFF.

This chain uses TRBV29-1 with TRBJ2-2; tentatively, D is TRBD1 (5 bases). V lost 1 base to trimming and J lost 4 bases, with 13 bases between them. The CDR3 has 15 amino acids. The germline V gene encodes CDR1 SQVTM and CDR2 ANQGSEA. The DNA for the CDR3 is TGCAGCGTTGAAGTAGGGAAAACAGGCACCGGGGAGCTGTTTTTT. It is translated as CSVEVGKTGTGELFF.

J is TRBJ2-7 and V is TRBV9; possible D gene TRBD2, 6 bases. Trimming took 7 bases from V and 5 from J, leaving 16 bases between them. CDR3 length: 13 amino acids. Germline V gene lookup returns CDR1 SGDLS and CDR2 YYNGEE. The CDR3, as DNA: TGTGCCAGCTCCCAGGGAGGTTCAGACGAGCAGTACTTC. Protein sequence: CASSQGGSDEQYF.

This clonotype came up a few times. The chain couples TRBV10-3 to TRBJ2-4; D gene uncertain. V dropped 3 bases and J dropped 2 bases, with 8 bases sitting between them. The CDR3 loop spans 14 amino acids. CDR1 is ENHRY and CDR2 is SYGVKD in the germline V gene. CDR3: CAISDVLPKNIQYF. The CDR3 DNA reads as TGTGCCATCAGTGACGTCTTACCCAAAAACATTCAGTACTTC.

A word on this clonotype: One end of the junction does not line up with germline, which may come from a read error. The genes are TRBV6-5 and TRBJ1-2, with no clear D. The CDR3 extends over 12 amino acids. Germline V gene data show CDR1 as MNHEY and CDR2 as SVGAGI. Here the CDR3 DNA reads TGTGCCACCAGTGGGAAGGTCTATGGCTACACCTTC. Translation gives CATSGKVYGYTF.

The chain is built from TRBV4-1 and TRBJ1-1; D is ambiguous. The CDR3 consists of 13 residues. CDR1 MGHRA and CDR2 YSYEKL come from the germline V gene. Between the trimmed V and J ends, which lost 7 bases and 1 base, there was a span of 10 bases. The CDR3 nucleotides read TGCGCCAGCACCACCTGGGGGAACACTGAAGCTTTCTTT. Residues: CASTTWGNTEAFF.

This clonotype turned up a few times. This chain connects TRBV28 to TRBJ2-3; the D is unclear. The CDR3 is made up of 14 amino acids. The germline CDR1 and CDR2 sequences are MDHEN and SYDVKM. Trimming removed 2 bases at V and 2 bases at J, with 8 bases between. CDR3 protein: CASSLAVATDTQYF. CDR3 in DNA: TGTGCCAGCAGTTTAGCGGTAGCCACAGATACGCAGTATTTT.

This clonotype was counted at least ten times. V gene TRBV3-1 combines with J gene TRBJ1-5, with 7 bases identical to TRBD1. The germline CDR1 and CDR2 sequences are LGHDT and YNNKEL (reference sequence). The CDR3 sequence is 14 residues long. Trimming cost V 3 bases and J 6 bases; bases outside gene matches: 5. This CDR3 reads CASSQRQGGQPQHF. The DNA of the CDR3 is TGTGCCAGCAGCCAGAGACAGGGCGGTCAGCCCCAGCATTTT.

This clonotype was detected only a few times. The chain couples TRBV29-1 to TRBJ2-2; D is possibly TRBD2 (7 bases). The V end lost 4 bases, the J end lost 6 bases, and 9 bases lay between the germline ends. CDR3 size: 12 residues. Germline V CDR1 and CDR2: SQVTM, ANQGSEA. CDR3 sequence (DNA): TGCAGCGTTGTAGGGGGGGCCGGGGAGCTGTTTTTT. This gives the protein CSVVGGAGELFF.

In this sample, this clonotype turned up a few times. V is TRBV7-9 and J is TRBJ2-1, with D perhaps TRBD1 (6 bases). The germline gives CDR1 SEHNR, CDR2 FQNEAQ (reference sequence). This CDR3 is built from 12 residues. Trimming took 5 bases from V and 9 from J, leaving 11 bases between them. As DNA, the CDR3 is TGTGCCAGCAGCCTACAGGGTCCTGAGCAGTTCTTC. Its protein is CASSLQGPEQFF. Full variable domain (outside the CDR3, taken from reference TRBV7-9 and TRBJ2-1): DTGVSQNPRHKITKRGQNVTFRCDPISEHNRLYWYRQTLGQGPEFLTYFQNEAQLEKSRLLSDRFSAERPKGSFSTLEIQRTEQGDSAMYLCASSLQGPEQFFGPGTRLTVL.

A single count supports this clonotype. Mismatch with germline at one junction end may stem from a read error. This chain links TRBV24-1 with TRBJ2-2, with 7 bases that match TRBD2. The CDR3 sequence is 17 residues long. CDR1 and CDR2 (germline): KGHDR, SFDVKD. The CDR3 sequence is CVTSDPGLGLNTGELFF. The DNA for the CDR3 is TGTGTCACCAGTGACCCCGGACTGGGACTAAACACCGGGGAGCTGTTTTTT.

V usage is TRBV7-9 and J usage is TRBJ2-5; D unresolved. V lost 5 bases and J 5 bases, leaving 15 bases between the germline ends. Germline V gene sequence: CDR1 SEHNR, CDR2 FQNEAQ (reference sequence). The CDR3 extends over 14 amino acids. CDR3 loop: CASSHPVGAETQYF. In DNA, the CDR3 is TGTGCCAGCAGCCATCCCGTGGGCGCCGAGACCCAGTACTTC.

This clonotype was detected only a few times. This CDR3 is CASSQGTGFLDTQYF. In DNA form, the CDR3 reads TGTGCCAGCAGCCAAGGAACAGGGTTTTTGGATACGCAGTATTTT. V is TRBV3-1 and J is TRBJ2-3, with a possible D match to TRBD1 (6 bases). Germline V gene sequence: CDR1 LGHDT, CDR2 YNNKEL (reference sequence). The CDR3 is made up of 15 amino acids. V lost 1 base and J lost 6, with 14 bases in between.

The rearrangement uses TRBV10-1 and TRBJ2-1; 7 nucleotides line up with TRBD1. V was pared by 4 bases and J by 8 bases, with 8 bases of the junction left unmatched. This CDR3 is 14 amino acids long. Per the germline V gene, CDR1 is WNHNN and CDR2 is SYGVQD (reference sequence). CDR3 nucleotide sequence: TGCGCCAGCAGTGGAGGGGGCGCCCCCGATGAGCAGTTCTTC. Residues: CASSGGGAPDEQFF.

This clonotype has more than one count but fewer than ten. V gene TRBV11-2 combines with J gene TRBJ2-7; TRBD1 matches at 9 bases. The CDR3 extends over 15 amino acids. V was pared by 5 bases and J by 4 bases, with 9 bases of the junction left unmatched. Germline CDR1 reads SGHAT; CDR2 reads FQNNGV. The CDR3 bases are TGTGCCAGCAGCCCTTACAGGGGGCTACTGTACGAGCAGTACTTC. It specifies CASSPYRGLLYEQYF.

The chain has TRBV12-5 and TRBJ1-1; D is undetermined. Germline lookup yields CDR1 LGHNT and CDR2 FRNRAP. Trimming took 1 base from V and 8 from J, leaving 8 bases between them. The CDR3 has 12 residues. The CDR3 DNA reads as TGTGCTAGTGGTTTGGGAGCAAAGGAAGCTTTCTTT. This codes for CASGLGAKEAFF.

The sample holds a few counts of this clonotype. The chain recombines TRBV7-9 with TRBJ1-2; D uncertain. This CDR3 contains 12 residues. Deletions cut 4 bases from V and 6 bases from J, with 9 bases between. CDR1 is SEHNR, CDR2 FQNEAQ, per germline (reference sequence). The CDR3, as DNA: TGTGCCAGCAGCTCAGTTGGGGATGGCTACACCTTC. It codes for CASSSVGDGYTF.

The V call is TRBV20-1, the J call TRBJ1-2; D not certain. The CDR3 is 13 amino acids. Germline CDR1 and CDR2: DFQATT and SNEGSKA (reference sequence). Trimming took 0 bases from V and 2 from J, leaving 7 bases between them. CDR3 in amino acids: CSARDNSNYGYTF. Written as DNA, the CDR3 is TGCAGTGCTAGAGATAACAGCAACTATGGCTACACCTTC.

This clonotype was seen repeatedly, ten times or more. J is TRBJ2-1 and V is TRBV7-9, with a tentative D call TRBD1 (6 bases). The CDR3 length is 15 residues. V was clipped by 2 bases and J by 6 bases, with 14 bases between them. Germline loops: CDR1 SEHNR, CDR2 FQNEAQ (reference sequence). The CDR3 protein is CASSLRETGSNEQFF. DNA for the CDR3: TGTGCCAGCAGCTTAAGGGAAACAGGGAGCAATGAGCAGTTCTTC.

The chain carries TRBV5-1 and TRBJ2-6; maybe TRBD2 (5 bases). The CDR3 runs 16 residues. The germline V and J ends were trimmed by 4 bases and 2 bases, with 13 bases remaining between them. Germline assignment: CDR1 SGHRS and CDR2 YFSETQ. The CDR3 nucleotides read TGCGCCAGCAGCCCCAACGAGGGCACTGGGGCCAACGTCCTGACTTTC. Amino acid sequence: CASSPNEGTGANVLTF.

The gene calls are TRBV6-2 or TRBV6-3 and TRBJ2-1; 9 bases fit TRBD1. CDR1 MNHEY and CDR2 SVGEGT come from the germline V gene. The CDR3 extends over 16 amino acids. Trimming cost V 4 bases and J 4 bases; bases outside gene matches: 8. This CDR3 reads CASSFAGTGNYNEQFF. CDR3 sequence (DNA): TGTGCCAGCAGTTTTGCCGGGACAGGGAATTACAATGAGCAGTTCTTC.